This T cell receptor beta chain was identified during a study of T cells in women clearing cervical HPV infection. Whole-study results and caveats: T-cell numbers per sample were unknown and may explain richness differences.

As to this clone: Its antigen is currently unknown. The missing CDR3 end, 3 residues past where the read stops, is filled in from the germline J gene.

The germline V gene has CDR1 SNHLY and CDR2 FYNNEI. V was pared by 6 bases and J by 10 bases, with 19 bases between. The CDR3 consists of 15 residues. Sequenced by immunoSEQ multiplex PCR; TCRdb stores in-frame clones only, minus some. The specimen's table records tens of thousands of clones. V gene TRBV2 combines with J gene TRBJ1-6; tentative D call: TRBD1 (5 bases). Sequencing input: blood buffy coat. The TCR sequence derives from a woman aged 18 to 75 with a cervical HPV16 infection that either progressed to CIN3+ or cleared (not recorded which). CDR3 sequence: CASSAGRGDYSPLHF. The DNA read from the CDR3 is TGTGCCAGCAGCGCTGGCCGGGGGGATTACTCACCC.